The clone carrying this TCR beta chain was counted at least ten times. Antigen: not known. Trimming removed 4 bases at V and 6 bases at J, with 9 bases between. The germline V gene encodes CDR1 SGHTA and CDR2 FQGNSA. The CDR3 consists of 13 residues. From RNA, the CDR3 regions of TCR beta chains were amplified and sequenced. The library came from an HTBI-primed first-round RT-PCR and a second-round multiplex PCR. From the multiplex PCR reads, TCRdb called clonotypes with MiXCR, one entry per CDR3 protein. The data show about 500,000 distinct CDR3 sequences, with under 15% seen just once and about 10% held by the top ten. The data derive from a study of Graves' ophthalmopathy and Graves' hyperthyroidism. Study-level points and caveats: The majority of expanded thyroid clonotypes above 0.001 frequency also occurred in blood. It was with approximately 70% sensitivity and approximately 72% specificity that the model predicted ophthalmopathy progression.

The sequence was obtained from a woman younger than 45 with Graves' ophthalmopathy. The chain has TRBV7-2 and TRBJ2-2, with D hard to call. Sequences were obtained from blood. This CDR3 reads CASSSFVSGELFF. Written as DNA, the CDR3 is TGTGCCAGCAGCTCTTTTGTCTCCGGGGAGCTGTTTTTT.